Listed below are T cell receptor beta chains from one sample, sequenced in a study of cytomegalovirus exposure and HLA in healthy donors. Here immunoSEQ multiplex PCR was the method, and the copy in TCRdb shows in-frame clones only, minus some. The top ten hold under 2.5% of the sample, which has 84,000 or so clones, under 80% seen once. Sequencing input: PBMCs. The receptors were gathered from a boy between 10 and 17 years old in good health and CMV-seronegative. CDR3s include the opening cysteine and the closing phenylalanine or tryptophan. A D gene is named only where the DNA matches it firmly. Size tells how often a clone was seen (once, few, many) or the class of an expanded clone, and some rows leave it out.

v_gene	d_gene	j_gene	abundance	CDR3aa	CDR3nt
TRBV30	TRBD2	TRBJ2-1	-	CAGVSAGGPGEQFF	TGTGCCGGTGTCTCGGCGGGAGGGCCGGGTGAGCAGTTCTTC
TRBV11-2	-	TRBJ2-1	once	CASSPIGGSSYNEQFF	TGTGCCAGCAGCCCAATCGGGGGAAGCTCCTACAATGAGCAGTTCTTC
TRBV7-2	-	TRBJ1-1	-	CASSLLGSGNTEAFF	TGTGCCAGCAGCTTACTGGGCTCCGGTAACACTGAAGCTTTCTTT
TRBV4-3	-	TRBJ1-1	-	CASSQDQDSEAFF	TGCGCCAGCAGCCAAGACCAGGACAGTGAAGCTTTCTTT
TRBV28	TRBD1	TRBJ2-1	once	CASSGDSNEQFF	TGTGCCAGCAGTGGGGACAGCAATGAGCAGTTCTTC
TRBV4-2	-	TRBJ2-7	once	CASSQDYRAEQYF	TGTGCCAGCAGCCAAGATTACAGGGCCGAGCAGTACTTC
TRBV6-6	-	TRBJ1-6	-	CASAPHGALHF	TGTGCCAGCGCCCCCCACGGGGCCCTCCACTTT
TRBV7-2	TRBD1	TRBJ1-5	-	CASSLVPTGTGNQPQHF	TGTGCCAGCAGCTTAGTACCGACAGGGACGGGCAATCAGCCCCAGCATTTT
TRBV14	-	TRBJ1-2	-	CASSAQRQAHGYTF	TGTGCCAGCAGCGCTCAAAGACAGGCGCATGGCTACACCTTC
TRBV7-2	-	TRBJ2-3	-	CASSLWHRIDTQYF	TGTGCCAGCAGCTTATGGCATCGAATCGATACGCAGTATTTT
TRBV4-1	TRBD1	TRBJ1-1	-	CASSQSLDRQAFF	TGCGCCAGCAGCCAGTCTTTGGACAGGCAAGCTTTCTTT
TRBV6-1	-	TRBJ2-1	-	CASSERPGTNFVNEQFF	TGTGCCAGCAGTGAAAGACCCGGGACAAATTTTGTCAATGAGCAGTTCTTC
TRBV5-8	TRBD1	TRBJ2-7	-	CASSPARTGSSYEQYF	TGTGCCAGCAGCCCCGCTCGGACAGGGTCCTCCTACGAGCAGTACTTC
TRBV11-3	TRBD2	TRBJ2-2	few	CASSFSGSQTGELFF	TGTGCCAGCAGCTTTAGCGGGAGCCAGACCGGGGAGCTGTTTTTT
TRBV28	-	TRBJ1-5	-	CASSFGTPDQPQHF	TGTGCCAGCAGTTTTGGTACACCTGATCAGCCCCAGCATTTT
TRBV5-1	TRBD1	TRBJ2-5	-	CASSPGQGQQTQYF	TGCGCCAGCAGCCCGGGACAGGGGCAGCAGACCCAGTACTTC